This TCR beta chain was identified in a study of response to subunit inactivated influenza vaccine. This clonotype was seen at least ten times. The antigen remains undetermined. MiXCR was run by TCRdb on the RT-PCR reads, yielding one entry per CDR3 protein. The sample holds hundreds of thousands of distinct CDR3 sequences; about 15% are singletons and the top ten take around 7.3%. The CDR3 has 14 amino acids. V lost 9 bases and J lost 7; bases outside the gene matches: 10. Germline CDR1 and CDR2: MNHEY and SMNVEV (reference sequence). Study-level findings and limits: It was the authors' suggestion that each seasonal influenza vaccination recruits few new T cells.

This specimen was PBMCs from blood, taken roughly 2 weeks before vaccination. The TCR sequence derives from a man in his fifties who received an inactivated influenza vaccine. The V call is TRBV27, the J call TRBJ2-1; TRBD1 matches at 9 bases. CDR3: CASRVGTGWNEQFF. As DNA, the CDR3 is TGTGCCAGTCGCGTCGGGACAGGGTGGAATGAGCAGTTCTTC.